This T cell receptor beta chain was captured in a study of sequential checkpoint blockade in melanoma. Study-level background: Each arm's sequence ended with maintenance nivolumab. DNA from 91 pretreatment tumor samples underwent TCRβ immunosequencing. Matched biopsies came pretreatment and at week 13 for approximately 21 patients.

V was trimmed by 4 bases and J by 2 bases, leaving 12 bases between them. The length of the CDR3 is 14 residues. Germline CDR1 SGDLS, CDR2 YYNGEE. Treatment: randomized to nivolumab then ipilimumab (arm A) or the reverse (arm B). Patients had received no earlier DNA-damaging chemotherapy. Generated by immunoSEQ multiplex PCR, the TCRdb table keeps only in-frame clones and is missing some. Of about 13,000 clones in the sample, 25% to 35% are singletons; the top ten hold around 17%. This receptor was obtained from a human donor with melanoma. The chain joins TRBV9 to TRBJ2-5; D is undetermined. The sample consisted of tumor tissue (inferred from file names), taken from a patient given nivolumab and ipilimumab in sequence. CDR3 in DNA: TGTGCCAGCAGCTTCCGATTAGAACAAGAGACCCAGTACTTC. Its translation is CASSFRLEQETQYF.